Listed below are T cell receptor beta chains from one sample, sequenced in a study of CD8 T cells in Susac syndrome. TCRdb redid the calling of the immunoSEQ multiplex PCR reads with MiXCR, one entry per CDR3 protein. The sample yields 140,000 or so distinct CDR3 sequences, 95% seen once. The sample was CD4+ T cells from PBMCs. All receptors come from a human donor with Susac syndrome. The conserved cysteine and the conserved F or W are not part of the CDR3 here.

J | V | CDR3
TRBJ1-6 | TRBV5-1 | ASNPQGDGSPLH
TRBJ2-1 | TRBV12-3/TRBV12-4 | ASSVGLAGIYNEQF
TRBJ2-7 | TRBV5-6 | ASSLGGGGVYEQY
TRBJ2-1 | TRBV29-1 | SVKTGTASYNEQF
TRBJ1-3 | TRBV5-1 | ASSLGQPFSGNTIY
TRBJ2-3 | TRBV5-5 | ASSLQGPDTQY
TRBJ1-3 | TRBV6-6 | ASSRDSSGNTIY
TRBJ1-4 | TRBV18 | ASSGAANEKLF
TRBJ2-7 | TRBV27 | ASSFQGAVFYEQY
TRBJ2-7 | TRBV9 | ASSVGGQGKSEQY
TRBJ2-3 | TRBV3-1 | ASSPRAGGFTDTQY
TRBJ2-5 | TRBV29-1 | SVHTQETQY
TRBJ2-7 | TRBV15 | ATSSLRRGEQY
TRBJ2-5 | TRBV5-1 | ASSLMSGGSQETQY
TRBJ1-5 | TRBV20-1 | SAKTLGQAGQPQH
TRBJ2-3 | TRBV6-1 | ASSDRETQY
TRBJ2-7 | TRBV20-1 | SAKRPDRTYEQY
TRBJ2-7 | TRBV4-1 | ASSQDQGAKAYEQY